This T cell receptor (beta chain) appears in the sequencing data of a study of T cells after posttransplantation cyclophosphamide. The repertoire was sequenced with immunoSEQ multiplex PCR; TCRdb's copy has only in-frame clones and lacks some. The sample contains over 10,000 clones, none of them singletons. General study findings and limits: Blood and skin or GI T cell repertoires showed limited TRB overlap. Later post-transplant blood repertoires were often dominated by donor CD8+ memory clones. Recipient CMV seropositivity and CMV reactivation strongly tracked TRB clonality.

Cyclophosphamide on days +3 and +4 followed busulfan-fludarabine conditioning and a marrow graft. This clone has a handful of counts. Its antigen is unidentified. Germline V gene lookup returns CDR1 SGHVS and CDR2 FQNEAQ. The CDR3 length is 15 residues. J gave up 0 bases and V 8 bases, and 4 bases lay outside the gene matches. Here the sequenced sample was PBMCs, taken after allogeneic stem cell transplant with posttransplant cyclophosphamide. The genes are TRBV7-8 and TRBJ2-3, with 11 bases that match TRBD2. The TCR originated in a female patient aged 40 to 50 who received an allogeneic stem cell transplant from an unrelated donor, was CMV-positive, and had acute GVHD only. Some of the T cells may derive from the graft donor. CDR3 in amino acids: CASAGLAVSTDTQYF. The DNA for the CDR3 is TGTGCCAGCGCGGGACTAGCGGTTAGCACAGATACGCAGTATTTT.